This T cell receptor beta chain came from a study of T cell responses to AZD1222 COVID-19 vaccine. In regard to this clone: What it binds is not known.

Notes on the study in general: Distributed over spike, vaccine-associated CD4 TCRs predominated at 160-218 and 743-854.

The data were produced by immunoSEQ multiplex PCR, yet TCRdb's version contains in-frame clones alone and is incomplete. The table shows around 140,000 clones, with 70% to 90% occurring only once. CDR3 length: 14 residues. From germline, CDR1 is PRHDT and CDR2 FYEKMQ (reference sequence). J gave up 4 bases and V 1 base, and 2 bases lay outside the gene matches. Here the sequenced sample was peripheral blood, taken on day 0 of AZD1222 vaccination. V and J are TRBV13 and TRBJ1-2, with 8 nucleotides matching TRBD1. The clonotype comes from an adult in good health. CDR3 amino acids: CASSLDRGAYGYTF. CDR3 in DNA: TGTGCCAGCAGCTTAGACAGGGGGGCCTATGGCTACACCTTC.